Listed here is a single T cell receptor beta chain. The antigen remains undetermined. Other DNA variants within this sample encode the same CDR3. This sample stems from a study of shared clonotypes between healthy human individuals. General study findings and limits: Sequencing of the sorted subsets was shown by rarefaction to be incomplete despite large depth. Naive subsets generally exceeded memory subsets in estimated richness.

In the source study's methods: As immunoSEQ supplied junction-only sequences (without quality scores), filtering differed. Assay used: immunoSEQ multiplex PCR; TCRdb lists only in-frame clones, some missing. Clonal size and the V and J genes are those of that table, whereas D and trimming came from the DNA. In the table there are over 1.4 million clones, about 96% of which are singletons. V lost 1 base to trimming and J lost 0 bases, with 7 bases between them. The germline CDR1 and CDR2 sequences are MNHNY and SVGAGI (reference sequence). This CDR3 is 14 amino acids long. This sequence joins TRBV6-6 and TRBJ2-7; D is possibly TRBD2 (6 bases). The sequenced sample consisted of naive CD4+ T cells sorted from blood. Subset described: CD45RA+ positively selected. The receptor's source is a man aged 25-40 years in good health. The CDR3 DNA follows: TGTGCCAGCAGTTACTTAGCGGACTCCTACGAGCAGTACTTC. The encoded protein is CASSYLADSYEQYF.